The 8 T cell receptor beta chains listed next were all sequenced from one sample in a study of tissue T cells after allogeneic stem cell transplantation. The time point is: mouse harvest day 14 after allogeneic transplant. Mouse grafts combined 10^7 T-cell-depleted bone marrow cells with 10^6 splenic CD5+ T cells. The protocol was immunoSEQ multiplex PCR, while the TCRdb copy is restricted to in-frame clones and leaves out a portion. The sample lists 4,500 to 5,500 clones; 35% to 50% were seen once. Input material: gut tissue. The origin of the receptors is a female BALB/c mouse given C57BL/6 T cells with graft-versus-host disease after an allogeneic hematopoietic cell transplant.

Details on this clone: The germline and genes are mouse ones. The read halts 1 residue ahead of the CDR3 end, with the missing end drawn from the germline J gene. The rearrangement links TRBV3 to TRBJ1-1; D is ambiguous. V lost 1 base and J lost 0, with 3 bases in between. This CDR3 spans 13 amino acids. Germline V gene lookup returns CDR1 SNHLY and CDR2 FYNGKV (reference sequence). CDR3 residues: CASSLVPNTEVFF. The covered CDR3 bases are TGTGCCAGCAGCTTAGTCCCAAACACAGAAGTCTTC.

Turning to this clone: Mouse gene names apply. The covered CDR3 bases are TGTGCCAGCAGTCTGGGGACAACCTCCTATGAACAGTAC. Protein: CASSLGTTSYEQY. The whole CDR3 is CASSLGTTSYEQYF. The chain employs TRBV26 and TRBJ2-7; tentatively, D is TRBD1 (6 bases). The read halts 1 residue ahead of the CDR3 end, with the missing end drawn from the germline J gene. V was trimmed by 2 bases and J by 0 bases, leaving 8 bases between them. The CDR3 is made up of 14 amino acids. CDR1 is KGHPV and CDR2 is FQNQEV in the germline V gene (reference sequence).

As to this clone: Mouse germline and gene names are used. Sequencing ends 1 residue short of the CDR3 end; the germline J gene provides the rest. The J gene is TRBJ2-7, the V gene TRBV13-2, with a weak D call TRBD1 (5 bases). CDR3 length: 11 amino acids. V lost 9 bases, J lost 4 bases, and 11 bases lay in between. Germline CDR1 reads NNHNN; CDR2 reads SYGAGS (reference sequence). This CDR3 is CATEGVYEQYF. CDR3 DNA, as far as it was read: TGTGCCACAGAAGGGGTTTATGAACAGTAC.

This clone came up a few times. Gene names refer to mouse genes. The read finishes 1 residue shy of the CDR3 end, and the germline J gene is used to complete it. The V gene is TRBV12-2, the J gene TRBJ2-7; the match to TRBD2 covers 9 bases. CDR1 and CDR2 (germline): SGHLS, HYDKME. This CDR3 has 15 amino acids. Germline trimming cut 2 bases from V and 0 bases from J; bases unmatched to any gene: 4. The CDR3 bases that were read are TGTGCCAGCTCTCCCTGGGGGGGTAGCTCCTATGAACAGTAC. Its translation: CASSPWGGSSYEQY. The full CDR3 protein is CASSPWGGSSYEQYF.

By sample share, this clone is large. Mouse gene names apply. The read is 1 residue too short to cover the CDR3 end, so that end is filled in from the germline J gene. The chain uses TRBV1 and TRBJ2-7, with 13 bases identical to TRBD2. CDR3 length equals 15 residues. With 3 bases clipped from V and 4 bases from J, the junction kept 3 bases outside the gene matches. Germline loops: CDR1 NSQYPW, CDR2 LRSPGD (reference sequence). Partial CDR3 DNA: TGCACCTGCAGTGCCCGGGACTGGGGGGGGTATGAACAGTAC. Its translation is CTCSARDWGGYEQY. The entire CDR3 protein reads CTCSARDWGGYEQYF.

On this clone: Genes here carry mouse names. The read stops 1 residue short of the end of the CDR3; the missing end is completed from the germline J gene. The genes are TRBV3 and TRBJ1-1; TRBD1 matches 9 bases. Germline-derived CDR1 and CDR2 are SNHLY and FYNGKV (reference sequence). V lost 2 bases to trimming and J lost 5 bases; unmatched junction nucleotides: 3. The CDR3 has 14 amino acids. The covered CDR3 bases are TGTGCCAGCAGCTTAAGGACAGGGGCGACAGAAGTCTTC. This gives the protein CASSLRTGATEVF. The whole CDR3 sequence reads CASSLRTGATEVFF.

With regard to this clone: These gene names are mouse names. The CDR3 end lies 1 residue beyond the end of the read and is filled in from the germline J gene. The chain joins TRBV20 to TRBJ2-4, with D hard to call. CDR1 GFQATS and CDR2 STVNSAI come from the germline V gene. The CDR3 length is 12 residues. V lost 0 bases, J lost 0 bases, and 1 base lay in between. CDR3 sequence: CGARDSQNTLYF. The part of the CDR3 DNA that was read is TGTGGTGCTAGGGATAGTCAAAACACCTTGTAC.

By proportion, this clone is medium-sized. The gene names given are mouse names. The DNA ends 1 residue before the CDR3 does, and the rest of the CDR3 is filled in from the germline J gene. The chain combines TRBV1 with TRBJ2-7; weak D call: TRBD1 (6 bases). The germline V gene has CDR1 NSQYPW and CDR2 LRSPGD (reference sequence). Trimming removed 3 bases at V and 4 bases at J, with 7 bases between. This CDR3 comprises 12 residues. The DNA read from the CDR3 is TGCACCTGCAGTGCGGGACAATATGAACAGTAC. Translation: CTCSAGQYEQY. In full, the CDR3 is CTCSAGQYEQYF.